The present T cell receptor (beta chain) was sequenced within a study of metastatic and nonmetastatic thyroid tumors. Study outcomes and limitations: Malignant thyroid tumors reportedly exceeded benign nodules significantly in TCR beta diversity, with the difference appearing in blood and tumor.

Treatment of any kind had been given to no patient before thyroid surgery. TCRdb re-called clones from the PCR reads using MiXCR. The table shows 6,100 or so clones, with 30% to 40% occurring only once. Germline assignment: CDR1 MGHRA and CDR2 YSYEKL. Trimming took off 0 bases at V and 6 bases at J, with 8 bases between the two ends. This CDR3 spans 13 amino acids. With respect to this clone: Antigen: not known.

The chain couples TRBV4-1 to TRBJ1-1, with D hard to call. The receptor comes from a male donor with papillary thyroid cancer or a benign thyroid nodule (not recorded which). Some clones in this sample may be carry-over from other donors' samples. Sequencing was performed on adjacent normal tissue. The CDR3 DNA reads TGCGCCAGCAGCCAAGATAGCGGGGCTGAAGCTTTCTTT. Its protein product is CASSQDSGAEAFF.